The 14 T cell receptor beta chains presented below share a single source sample, sequenced in a study of OX40 agonist ivuxolimab in advanced cancers. Using immunoSEQ multiplex PCR, the repertoire was profiled, and TCRdb retains in-frame clones only, with some absent. The table has about 33,000 clones, about nine tenths seen once. This material consisted of CD4+ or CD8+ T cells sorted from blood, taken in a trial of the OX40 agonist ivuxolimab. These receptors were taken from an adult with an advanced solid tumor such as melanoma, head and neck, liver or kidney cancer.

This clone was observed a few times. J is TRBJ1-5 and V is TRBV2; 7 nucleotides align to TRBD1. The CDR3 contains 13 residues. Per germline, CDR1 SNHLY and CDR2 FYNNEI. J gave up 4 bases and V 6 bases, and 3 bases lay outside the gene matches. For the CDR3, the DNA is TGTGCCAGCAGGCGGGACAGTAATCAGCCCCAGCATTTT. As protein: CASRRDSNQPQHF.

The chain joins TRBV28 to TRBJ1-4, with D hard to call. This CDR3 is 15 amino acids long. Germline loops: CDR1 MDHEN, CDR2 SYDVKM. The V end lost 8 bases, the J end lost 0 bases, and 13 bases lay between the germline ends. The CDR3 spells CASGVRRSTNEKLFF. The DNA for the CDR3 is TGTGCCAGCGGAGTACGGCGGTCAACTAATGAAAAACTGTTTTTT.

The chain carries TRBV30 and TRBJ1-2; D is unclear. The CDR3 totals 14 residues. Germline V gene sequence: CDR1 GTSNPN, CDR2 SVGIG (reference sequence). The V and J ends lost 8 bases and 8 bases respectively, with 24 bases between them. The CDR3 coding sequence is TGTGCCCTTAACCCCGTGGGAGGGAGATACGGCTACACCTTC. This gives the protein CALNPVGGRYGYTF. Together with reference TRBV30 and TRBJ1-2, the CDR3 gives the full variable domain: SQTIHQWPATLVQPVGSPLSLECTVEGTSNPNLYWYRQAAGRGLQLLFYSVGIGQISSEVPQNLSASRPQDRQFILSSKKLLLSDSGFYLCALNPVGGRYGYTFGSGTRLTVV.

This clone has a single count. The V gene is TRBV30, the J gene TRBJ2-1; 12 bases are a match to TRBD2. Per germline, CDR1 GTSNPN and CDR2 SVGIG (reference sequence). With 3 bases clipped from V and 1 base from J, the junction kept 10 bases outside the gene matches. The CDR3 has 18 amino acids. CDR3 in amino acids: CAWSGLAGGPRSYNEQFF. The DNA for the CDR3 is TGTGCCTGGAGCGGGCTAGCGGGAGGGCCTAGGTCCTACAATGAGCAGTTCTTC.

This clone came up once. The chain joins TRBV28 to TRBJ2-7; 11 positions match TRBD2. Germline V CDR1 and CDR2: MDHEN, SYDVKM. V shed 6 bases and J 9 bases; nucleotides not matched to a gene: 13. This CDR3 has 15 amino acids. The CDR3 region is CASRSGTSGLLGQYF. In DNA form, the CDR3 reads TGTGCCAGCAGGTCCGGGACTAGCGGTTTGCTGGGGCAGTACTTC.

The chain couples TRBV7-9 to TRBJ1-5, with D possibly being TRBD1 (6 bases). V was pared by 1 base and J by 7 bases, with 20 bases between. The CDR3 is made up of 17 amino acids. Germline V gene lookup returns CDR1 SEHNR and CDR2 FQNEAQ (reference sequence). CDR3 sequence (DNA): TGTGCCAGCAGCTTAGGTTTTGGCGGGGGGGCTTGGCAGCCCCAGCATTTT. Protein sequence: CASSLGFGGGAWQPQHF.

The genes are TRBV5-6 and TRBJ2-7; 7 bases line up with TRBD1. V trimming: 4 bases; J trimming: 1 base; junction bases outside the gene matches: 5. Germline V gives CDR1 SGHDT, CDR2 YYEEEE. The CDR3 spans 14 residues. The CDR3: CASSLPGGSYEQYF. The CDR3 bases are TGTGCCAGCAGCCTTCCAGGGGGATCCTACGAGCAGTACTTC.

The chain couples TRBV9 to TRBJ2-3, with 14 bases identical to TRBD2. Germline values: CDR1 SGDLS, CDR2 YYNGEE. This CDR3 spans 16 amino acids. Trimming at V came to 4 bases and at J to 5 bases, leaving 6 bases not matched to a gene. CDR3: CASSLRTSGRIDTQYF. CDR3 DNA sequence: TGTGCCAGCAGCTTACGGACTAGCGGGAGGATAGATACGCAGTATTTT. Filled out from reference TRBV9 and TRBJ2-3, the complete variable domain reads DSGVTQTPKHLITATGQRVTLRCSPRSGDLSVYWYQQSLDQGLQFLIQYYNGEERAKGNILERFSAQQFPDLHSELNLSSLELGDSALYFCASSLRTSGRIDTQYFGPGTRLTVL.

This chain uses TRBV28 with TRBJ1-3; 7 positions agree with TRBD1. The CDR3 length is 13 residues. CDR1 and CDR2 from the germline V gene are MDHEN and SYDVKM. V was clipped by 6 bases and J by 4 bases; unmatched bases: 3. The CDR3 reads CASRTGPGNTIYF. In DNA form, the CDR3 reads TGTGCCAGCAGGACAGGGCCGGGAAACACCATATATTTT. Variable domain in full (rest from reference TRBV28 and TRBJ1-3): DVKVTQSSRYLVKRTGEKVFLECVQDMDHENMFWYRQDPGLGLRLIYFSYDVKMKEKGDIPEGYSVSREKKERFSLILESASTNQTSMYLCASRTGPGNTIYFGEGSWLTVV.

This rearrangement joins TRBV28 to TRBJ2-2, with D possibly being TRBD1 or TRBD2 (5 bases each). This CDR3 has 13 amino acids. V lost 6 bases and J 4 bases, leaving 9 bases between the germline ends. The V gene's germline CDR1 is MDHEN and CDR2 SYDVKM. CDR3 loop: CASRYGGTGELFF. CDR3 DNA: TGTGCCAGCAGATATGGGGGCACCGGGGAGCTGTTTTTT.

The chain couples TRBV21-1 to TRBJ1-1; TRBD1 was called by the table and not checked on the DNA. TRBV21-1 is listed as a pseudogene. The CDR3 loop spans 15 amino acids. CDR3 sequence: CASSKVDRGDTEAFF. The CDR3 DNA reads TGTGCCAGCAGCAAAGTTGACAGGGGAGACACTGAAGCTTTCTTT.

The chain recombines TRBV5-1 with TRBJ2-3, with 12 positions matching TRBD2. The CDR3 spans 19 residues. Germline values: CDR1 SGHRS, CDR2 YFSETQ. With 0 bases clipped from V and 5 bases from J, the junction kept 13 bases outside the gene matches. CDR3 coding DNA: TGCGCCAGCAGCTTGGTTGCTGGGACTAGCGGGCCCCGCGGAGATACGCAGTATTTT. Its translation: CASSLVAGTSGPRGDTQYF.

The J gene is TRBJ1-1, the V gene TRBV4-2; D is perhaps TRBD1 (5 bases). Trimming stripped 0 bases from V and 0 bases from J, with 11 bases between. Per the germline V gene, CDR1 is LGHNA and CDR2 is YNFKEQ. This CDR3 is built from 16 residues. The CDR3 spells CASSQDSGTVNTEAFF. As DNA, the CDR3 is TGTGCCAGCAGCCAAGACTCCGGGACCGTGAACACTGAAGCTTTCTTT.

The rearrangement joins TRBV4-2 to TRBJ2-5, with TRBD2 identical over 14 bases. CDR3 length: 16 amino acids. The ends lost 3 bases at V and 4 bases at J; junction bases unmatched: 4. Germline CDR1 is LGHNA and CDR2 is YNFKEQ. In nucleotides, the CDR3 is TGTGCCAGCAGCCACCTGGGACTAGCGGGGGCAGAGACCCAGTACTTC. Its protein product is CASSHLGLAGAETQYF.